This entry describes one TCR beta chain. This record comes from a study of cytomegalovirus exposure and HLA in healthy donors. This cohort consisted of healthy bone marrow donors. The PCR ran on 60 Vbeta and 13 Jbeta primers. Generated by immunoSEQ multiplex PCR, the TCRdb table keeps only in-frame clones and is missing some. The repertoire consists of about 110,000 clones, with around four fifths occurring once and the leading ten covering 8.6%. V gave up 10 bases and J gave up 3 bases; unmatched junction bases: 10. The CDR3 has 15 residues. Germline V CDR1 and CDR2: LNHDA, SQIVND (reference sequence).

V usage is TRBV19 and J usage is TRBJ1-2; 11 bases fit TRBD1. The source is a woman between 40 and 55 years old in good health and CMV-seropositive. Sequencing used PBMCs. In nucleotides, the CDR3 is TGTGCCACGTTAGGACAGGGGGCGGGCGACTATGGCTACACCTTC. Its translation is CATLGQGAGDYGYTF. The full variable domain, rest sourced from reference TRBV19 and TRBJ1-2, is DGGITQSPKYLFRKEGQNVTLSCEQNLNHDAMYWYRQDPGQGLRLIYYSQIVNDFQKGDIAEGYSVSREKKESFPLTVTSAQKNPTAFYLCATLGQGAGDYGYTFGSGTRLTVV.